Relative to its sample, the clone carrying this T cell receptor (beta chain) is medium-sized. As yet, its antigen is unknown. The sample comes from a study of metastatic and nonmetastatic thyroid tumors. Study background: Comparison of repertoires was carried out across blood and tumor or nodule tissue from malignant and benign thyroid patients. Study-wide results and caveats: According to reports, the diversity of TCR beta was significantly higher in malignant thyroid tumors than in benign nodules, and this held in both blood and tumor samples.

Germline V lookup: CDR1 MRHNA, CDR2 SNTAGT. V was pared by 4 bases and J by 4 bases, with 11 bases between. The CDR3 length is 14 residues. Not a single patient had been given any form of treatment at any point before undergoing thyroid surgery. TCRdb re-clonotyped the PCR reads via MiXCR. Here the sample spans some 25,000 clones, roughly 23% being singletons. This receptor was obtained from a female donor with papillary thyroid cancer or a benign thyroid nodule (not recorded which). Some clones in this sample may be carry-over from other donors' samples. This sequence joins TRBV6-4 and TRBJ1-5; D not resolved. Material: blood. The CDR3 nucleotides read TGTGCCAGCAGTGGGCGTACAGCTAATCAGCCCCAGCATTTT. This translates into CASSGRTANQPQHF.